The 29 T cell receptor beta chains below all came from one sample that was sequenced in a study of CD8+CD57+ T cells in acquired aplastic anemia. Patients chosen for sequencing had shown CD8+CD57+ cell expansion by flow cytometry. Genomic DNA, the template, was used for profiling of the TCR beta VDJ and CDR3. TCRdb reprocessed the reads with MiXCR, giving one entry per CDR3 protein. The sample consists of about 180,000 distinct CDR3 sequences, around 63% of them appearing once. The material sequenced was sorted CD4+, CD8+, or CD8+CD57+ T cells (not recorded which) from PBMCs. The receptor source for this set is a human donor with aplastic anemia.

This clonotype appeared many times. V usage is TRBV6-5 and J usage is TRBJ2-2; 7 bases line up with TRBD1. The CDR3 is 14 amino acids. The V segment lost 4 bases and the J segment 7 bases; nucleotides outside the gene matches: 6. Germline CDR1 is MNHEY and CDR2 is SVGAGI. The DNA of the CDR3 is TGTGCCAGCAGTTCCGGACAGGCGAGCGGGGAGCTGTTTTTT. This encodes CASSSGQASGELFF.

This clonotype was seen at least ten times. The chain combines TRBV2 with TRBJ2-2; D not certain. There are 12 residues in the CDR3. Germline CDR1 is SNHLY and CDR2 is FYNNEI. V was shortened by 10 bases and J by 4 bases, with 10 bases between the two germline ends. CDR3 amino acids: CATERVTGELFF. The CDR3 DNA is TGTGCCACCGAAAGGGTCACCGGGGAGCTGTTTTTT.

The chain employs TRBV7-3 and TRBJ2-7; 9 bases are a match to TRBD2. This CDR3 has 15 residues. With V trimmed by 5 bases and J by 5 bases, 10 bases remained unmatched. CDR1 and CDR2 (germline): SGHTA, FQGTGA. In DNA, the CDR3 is TGTGCCAGCAGCGTCGGGTCTAGCGGGGCCCACGAGCAGTACTTC. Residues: CASSVGSSGAHEQYF.

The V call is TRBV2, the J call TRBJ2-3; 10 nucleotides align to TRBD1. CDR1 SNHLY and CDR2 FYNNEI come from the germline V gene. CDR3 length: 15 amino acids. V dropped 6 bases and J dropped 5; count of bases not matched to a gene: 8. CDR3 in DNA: TGTGCCAGCAGACCCCGGGACAGGGGAAGAGATACGCAGTATTTT. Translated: CASRPRDRGRDTQYF.

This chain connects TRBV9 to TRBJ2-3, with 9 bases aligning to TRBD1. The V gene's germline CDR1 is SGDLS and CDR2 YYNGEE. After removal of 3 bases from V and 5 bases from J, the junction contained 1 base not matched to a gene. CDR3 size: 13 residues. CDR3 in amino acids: CASSETGGDTQYF. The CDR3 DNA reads TGTGCCAGCAGCGAGACAGGGGGAGATACGCAGTATTTT.

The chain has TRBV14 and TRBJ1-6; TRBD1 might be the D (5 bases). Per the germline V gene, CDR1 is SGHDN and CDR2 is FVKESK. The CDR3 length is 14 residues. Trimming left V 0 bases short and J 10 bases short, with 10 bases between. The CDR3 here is CASSQDGTRSPLHF. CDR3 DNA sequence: TGTGCCAGCAGCCAAGACGGGACCCGATCACCCCTCCACTTT.

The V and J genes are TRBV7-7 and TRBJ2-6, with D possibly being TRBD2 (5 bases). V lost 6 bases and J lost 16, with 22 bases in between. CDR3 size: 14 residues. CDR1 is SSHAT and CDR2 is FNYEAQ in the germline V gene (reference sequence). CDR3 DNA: TGTGCCAGCAGGGACGCAACGAACACCGGGGAGCTGACTTTC. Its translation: CASRDATNTGELTF.

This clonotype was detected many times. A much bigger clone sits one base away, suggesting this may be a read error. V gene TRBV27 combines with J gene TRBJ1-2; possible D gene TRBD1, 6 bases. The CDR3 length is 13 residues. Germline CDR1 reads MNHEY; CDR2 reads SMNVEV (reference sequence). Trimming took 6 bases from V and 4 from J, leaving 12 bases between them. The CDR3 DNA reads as TGTGCCAGCAGCCTACAGGGTACCTATGGCTACACCTTC. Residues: CASSLQGTYGYTF.

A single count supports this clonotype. The CDR3 sequence: CATSSRAGNQPQHF. For the CDR3, the DNA is TGTGCCACCAGCAGCAGGGCCGGTAATCAGCCCCAGCATTTT. J is TRBJ1-5 and V is TRBV15; D might be TRBD1 (5 bases). The germline gives CDR1 LNHNV, CDR2 YYDKDF (reference sequence). The CDR3 totals 14 residues. V was clipped by 3 bases and J by 4 bases, with 10 bases between them.

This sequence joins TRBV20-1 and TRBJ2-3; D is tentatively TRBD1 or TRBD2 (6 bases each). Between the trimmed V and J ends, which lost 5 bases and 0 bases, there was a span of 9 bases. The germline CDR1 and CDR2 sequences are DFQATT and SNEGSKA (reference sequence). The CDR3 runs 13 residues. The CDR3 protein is CSAPGASTDTQYF. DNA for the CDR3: TGCAGTGCTCCGGGGGCTAGCACAGATACGCAGTATTTT.

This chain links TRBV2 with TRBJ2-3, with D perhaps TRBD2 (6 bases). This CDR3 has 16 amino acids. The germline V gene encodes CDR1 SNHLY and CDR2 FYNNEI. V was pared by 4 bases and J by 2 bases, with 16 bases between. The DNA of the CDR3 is TGTGCCAGCAGTGCGTCGATAGCGGACCTCACAGATACGCAGTATTTT. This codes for CASSASIADLTDTQYF.

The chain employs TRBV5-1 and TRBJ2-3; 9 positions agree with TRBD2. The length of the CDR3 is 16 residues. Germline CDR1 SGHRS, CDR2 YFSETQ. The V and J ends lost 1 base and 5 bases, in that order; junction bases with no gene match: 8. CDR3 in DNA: TGCGCCAGCAGCTTGAACGCGGGGGGGCCGGGAGATACGCAGTATTTT. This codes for CASSLNAGGPGDTQYF.

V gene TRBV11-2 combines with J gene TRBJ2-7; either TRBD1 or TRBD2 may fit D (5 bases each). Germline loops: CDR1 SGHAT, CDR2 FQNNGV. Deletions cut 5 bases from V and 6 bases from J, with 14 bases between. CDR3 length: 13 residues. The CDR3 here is CASSADTRGEQYF. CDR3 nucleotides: TGTGCCAGCAGCGCCGACACGAGGGGCGAGCAGTACTTC.

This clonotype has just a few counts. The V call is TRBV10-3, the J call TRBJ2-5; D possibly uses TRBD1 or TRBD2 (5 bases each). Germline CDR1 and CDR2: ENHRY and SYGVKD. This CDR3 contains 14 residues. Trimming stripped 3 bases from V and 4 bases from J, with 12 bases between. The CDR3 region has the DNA TGTGCCATCAGTGACCCGGGACGTCGAGAGACCCAGTACTTC. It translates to CAISDPGRRETQYF.

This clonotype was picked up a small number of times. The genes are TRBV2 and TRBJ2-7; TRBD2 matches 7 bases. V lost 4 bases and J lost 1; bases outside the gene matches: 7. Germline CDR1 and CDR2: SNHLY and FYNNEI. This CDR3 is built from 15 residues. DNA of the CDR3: TGTGCCAGCAGTGTGGGCGGGGGATCGTCCTACGAGCAGTACTTC. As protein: CASSVGGGSSYEQYF.

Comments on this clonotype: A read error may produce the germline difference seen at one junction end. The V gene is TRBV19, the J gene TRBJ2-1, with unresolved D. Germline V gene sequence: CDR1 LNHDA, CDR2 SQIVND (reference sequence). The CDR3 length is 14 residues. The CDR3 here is CASSGPTSYNEHFF. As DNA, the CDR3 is TGTGCCAGTAGTGGCCCCACCTCCTACAATGAGCATTTCTTC. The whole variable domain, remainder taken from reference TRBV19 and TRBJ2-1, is DGGITQSPKYLFRKEGQNVTLSCEQNLNHDAMYWYRQDPGQGLRLIYYSQIVNDFQKGDIAEGYSVSREKKESFPLTVTSAQKNPTAFYLCASSGPTSYNEHFFGPGTRLTVL.

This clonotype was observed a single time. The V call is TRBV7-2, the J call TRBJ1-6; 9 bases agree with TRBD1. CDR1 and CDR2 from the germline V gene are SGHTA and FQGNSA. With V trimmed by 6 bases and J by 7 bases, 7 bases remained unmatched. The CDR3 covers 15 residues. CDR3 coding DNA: TGTGCCAGCAGACATAAGACAGGGGGAAATTCACCCCTCCACTTT. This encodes CASRHKTGGNSPLHF. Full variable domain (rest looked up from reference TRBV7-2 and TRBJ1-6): GAGVSQSPSNKVTEKGKDVELRCDPISGHTALYWYRQSLGQGLEFLIYFQGNSAPDKSGLPSDRFSAERTGGSVSTLTIQRTQQEDSAVYLCASRHKTGGNSPLHFGNGTRLTVT.

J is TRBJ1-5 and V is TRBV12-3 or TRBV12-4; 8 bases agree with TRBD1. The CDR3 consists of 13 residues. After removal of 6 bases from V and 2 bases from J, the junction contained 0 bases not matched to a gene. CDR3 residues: CASRQGGNQPQHF. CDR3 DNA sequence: TGTGCCAGCAGACAGGGGGGCAATCAGCCCCAGCATTTT.

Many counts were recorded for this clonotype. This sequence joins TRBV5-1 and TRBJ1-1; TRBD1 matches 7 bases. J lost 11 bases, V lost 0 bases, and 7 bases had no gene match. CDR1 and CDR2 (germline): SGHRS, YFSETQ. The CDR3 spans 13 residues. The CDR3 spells CASSLDRGGGAFF. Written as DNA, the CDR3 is TGCGCCAGCAGCTTGGACAGGGGAGGGGGTGCTTTCTTT.

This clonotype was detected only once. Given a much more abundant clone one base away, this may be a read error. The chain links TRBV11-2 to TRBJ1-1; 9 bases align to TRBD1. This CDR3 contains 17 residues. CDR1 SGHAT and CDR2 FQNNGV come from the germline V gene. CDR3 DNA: TGTGTCAGCAGCCCCTGGGACAGGGCAAACCCAAACACTGAAGCTTTCTTT. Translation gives CVSSPWDRANPNTEAFF. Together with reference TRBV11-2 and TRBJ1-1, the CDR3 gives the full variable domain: EAGVAQSPRYKIIEKRQSVAFWCNPISGHATLYWYQQILGQGPKLLIQFQNNGVVDDSQLPKDRFSAERLKGVDSTLKIQPAKLEDSAVYLCVSSPWDRANPNTEAFFGQGTRLTVV.

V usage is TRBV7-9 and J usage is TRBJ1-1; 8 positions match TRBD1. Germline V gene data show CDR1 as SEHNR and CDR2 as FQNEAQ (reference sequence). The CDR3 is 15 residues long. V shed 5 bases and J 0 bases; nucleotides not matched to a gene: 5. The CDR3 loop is CASSAGQGLNTEAFF. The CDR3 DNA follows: TGTGCCAGCAGCGCAGGACAGGGATTGAACACTGAAGCTTTCTTT.

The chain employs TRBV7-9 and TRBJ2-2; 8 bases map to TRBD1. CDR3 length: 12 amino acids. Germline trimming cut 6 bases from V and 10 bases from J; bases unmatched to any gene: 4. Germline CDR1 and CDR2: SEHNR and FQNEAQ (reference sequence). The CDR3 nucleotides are TGTGCCAGCAGGTCAGGGGGCTTGGAGCTGTTTTTT. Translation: CASRSGGLELFF.

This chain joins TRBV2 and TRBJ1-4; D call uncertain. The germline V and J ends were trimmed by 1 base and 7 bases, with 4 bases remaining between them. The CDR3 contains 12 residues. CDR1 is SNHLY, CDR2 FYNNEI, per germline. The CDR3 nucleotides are TGTGCCAGCAGTGAAGGGCGTGAAAAACTGTTTTTT. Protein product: CASSEGREKLFF.

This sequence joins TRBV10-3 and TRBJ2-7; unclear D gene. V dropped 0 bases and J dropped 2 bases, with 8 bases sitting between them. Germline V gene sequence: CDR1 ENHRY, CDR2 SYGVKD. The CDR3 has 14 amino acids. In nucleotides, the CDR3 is TGTGCCATCAGTGAGTCGGGCAGAGCCTACGAGCAGTACTTC. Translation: CAISESGRAYEQYF.

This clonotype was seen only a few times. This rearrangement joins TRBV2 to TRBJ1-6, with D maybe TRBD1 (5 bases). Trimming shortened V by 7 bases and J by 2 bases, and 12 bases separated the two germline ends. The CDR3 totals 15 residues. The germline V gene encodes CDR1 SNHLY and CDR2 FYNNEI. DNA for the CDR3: TGTGCCAGCAACTATGGGGCGGCCTATAATTCACCCCTCCACTTT. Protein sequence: CASNYGAAYNSPLHF.

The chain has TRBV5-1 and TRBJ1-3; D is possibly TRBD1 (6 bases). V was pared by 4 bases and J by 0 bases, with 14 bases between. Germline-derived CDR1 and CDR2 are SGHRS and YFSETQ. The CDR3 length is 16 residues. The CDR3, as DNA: TGCGCCAGCAGCAAGGACAGAGGCTTCTCTGGAAACACCATATATTTT. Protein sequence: CASSKDRGFSGNTIYF.

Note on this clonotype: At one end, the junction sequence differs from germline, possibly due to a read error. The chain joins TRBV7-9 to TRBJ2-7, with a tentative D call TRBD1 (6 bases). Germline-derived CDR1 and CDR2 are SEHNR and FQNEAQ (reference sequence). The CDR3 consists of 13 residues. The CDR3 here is CANSAGVSYEQYF. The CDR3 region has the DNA TGTGCCAACAGCGCAGGGGTGTCTTACGAGCAGTACTTC.

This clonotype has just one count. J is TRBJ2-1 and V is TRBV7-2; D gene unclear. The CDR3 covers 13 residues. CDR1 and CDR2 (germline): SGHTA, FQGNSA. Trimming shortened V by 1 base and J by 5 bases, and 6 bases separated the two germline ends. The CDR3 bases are TGTGCCAGCAGCTTAGGCGTGAACAATGAGCAGTTCTTC. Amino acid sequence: CASSLGVNNEQFF.

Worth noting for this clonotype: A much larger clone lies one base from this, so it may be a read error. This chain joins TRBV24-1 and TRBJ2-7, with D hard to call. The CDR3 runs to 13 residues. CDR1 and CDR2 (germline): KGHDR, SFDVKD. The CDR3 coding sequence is TGTGCCGCCAGTGATTTGAGTTCCGGATCCCAGTACTTC. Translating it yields CAASDLSSGSQYF.